This entry lists 30 T cell receptor beta chains sequenced from one sample in a study of cytomegalovirus exposure and HLA in healthy donors. PCR amplification relied on 60 Vbeta primers (plus 13 Jbeta primers). TCRdb's copy holds only in-frame clones and misses some; the assay was immunoSEQ multiplex PCR. The table has 200,000 to 250,000 clones, 70% to 85% seen once. The sequenced sample consisted of PBMCs. The receptors were sampled from a woman aged 40 to 49 in good health and CMV-seronegative.

This sequence joins TRBV15 and TRBJ2-7; TRBD1 matches at 10 bases. The CDR3 runs to 15 residues. Unmatched junction bases numbered 6, after V lost 5 bases and J lost 2 bases. The germline V gene encodes CDR1 LNHNV and CDR2 YYDKDF (reference sequence). The CDR3 protein is CATSLDGQGAYEQYF. Written as DNA, the CDR3 is TGTGCCACCAGCCTGGACGGACAGGGGGCCTACGAGCAGTACTTC.

The V gene is TRBV11-2, the J gene TRBJ2-4; 13 bases are shared with TRBD2. From germline, CDR1 is SGHAT and CDR2 FQNNGV. This CDR3 region has 16 residues. After removal of 2 bases from V and 6 bases from J, the junction contained 4 bases not matched to a gene. The DNA for the CDR3 is TGTGCCAGCAGCTTACATACTAGCGGGGGGGGAAACATTCAGTACTTC. As protein: CASSLHTSGGGNIQYF.

Turning to this clone: Other DNA sequences in this specimen translate into the identical CDR3. This chain connects TRBV6-5 to TRBJ1-2, with D unresolved. The CDR3 has 15 amino acids. Trimming left V 0 bases short and J 2 bases short, with 10 bases between. Germline V gene data show CDR1 as MNHEY and CDR2 as SVGAGI. CDR3: CASSYSRTGNYGYTF. As DNA, the CDR3 is TGTGCCAGCAGTTACTCCAGGACGGGAAACTATGGCTACACCTTC.

V is TRBV14 and J is TRBJ2-7; TRBD2 aligns across 10 bases. With 5 bases clipped from V and 1 base from J, the junction kept 5 bases outside the gene matches. Germline CDR1 reads SGHDN; CDR2 reads FVKESK. This CDR3 has 15 amino acids. The CDR3 sequence is CASSVGTSASYEQYF. The CDR3 DNA is TGTGCCAGCAGCGTCGGGACTAGCGCATCCTACGAGCAGTACTTC.

The V call is TRBV29-1, the J call TRBJ2-7; tentatively, D is TRBD1 (8 bases). Germline loops: CDR1 SQVTM, CDR2 ANQGSEA. There are 17 residues in the CDR3. Trimming took 0 bases from V and 5 from J, leaving 23 bases between them. This chain's CDR3 is CSVEEIHPTGGGNEQYF. The CDR3 coding sequence is TGCAGCGTTGAAGAAATACACCCCACAGGGGGAGGGAACGAGCAGTACTTC.

The rearrangement joins TRBV13 to TRBJ2-7; TRBD2 is a possible D gene (7 bases). The CDR3 spans 15 residues. V gave up 2 bases and J gave up 4 bases, with 15 bases separating them. From germline, CDR1 is PRHDT and CDR2 FYEKMQ (reference sequence). CDR3 amino acids: CASSLSAGAHYEQYF. The CDR3 bases are TGTGCCAGCAGCTTAAGCGCGGGGGCCCATTACGAGCAGTACTTC.

V and J are TRBV15 and TRBJ2-3; D is possibly TRBD1 (6 bases). Germline-derived CDR1 and CDR2 are LNHNV and YYDKDF (reference sequence). The CDR3 totals 13 residues. V was trimmed by 5 bases and J by 8 bases, leaving 14 bases between them. CDR3 bases: TGTGCCACCAGCCCCCCACAGGGTCCTACGCAGTATTTT. This codes for CATSPPQGPTQYF.

CDR3 sequence: CASSPGLFWEQYF. CDR3 in DNA: TGTGCCAGCAGCCCCGGACTGTTTTGGGAGCAGTACTTC. The chain links TRBV9 to TRBJ2-7; D may be TRBD2 (5 bases). CDR3 length: 13 amino acids. CDR1 is SGDLS and CDR2 is YYNGEE in the germline V gene. V lost 4 bases and J 7 bases, leaving 15 bases between the germline ends.

The chain links TRBV6-6 to TRBJ2-7; 9 bases fit TRBD1. The CDR3 runs to 16 residues. CDR1 and CDR2 (germline): MNHNY, SVGAGI (reference sequence). Trimming removed 4 bases from V and 3 bases from J; junction bases left unmatched: 10. The CDR3 DNA reads TGTGCCAGCAGTTCATCCTCCGCGACAGGGGGCTACGAGCAGTACTTC. Residues: CASSSSSATGGYEQYF.

The chain is built from TRBV6-1 and TRBJ1-5; D is unclear. Trimming shortened V by 7 bases and J by 4 bases, and 8 bases separated the two germline ends. The length of the CDR3 is 12 residues. Per the germline V gene, CDR1 is MNHNS and CDR2 is SASEGT. The CDR3 here is CASTGSNQPQHF. The CDR3 nucleotides are TGTGCCAGCACGGGATCTAATCAGCCCCAGCATTTT.

The chain has TRBV18 and TRBJ2-1, with D perhaps TRBD2 (5 bases). V shed 0 bases and J shed 2 bases, with 8 bases lying between them. Germline values: CDR1 KGHSH, CDR2 LQKENI. The CDR3 sequence is 15 residues long. The DNA for the CDR3 is TGTGCCAGCTCACCACCGACGGGGACCTACAATGAGCAGTTCTTC. Protein: CASSPPTGTYNEQFF.

The J gene is TRBJ2-7, the V gene TRBV7-9; 9 bases are a match to TRBD2. The CDR3 extends over 13 amino acids. Germline trimming cut 2 bases from V and 4 bases from J; bases unmatched to any gene: 0. The germline CDR1 and CDR2 sequences are SEHNR and FQNEAQ (reference sequence). The CDR3 sequence is CASSLLAGYEQYF. DNA of the CDR3: TGTGCCAGCAGCTTACTAGCGGGGTACGAGCAGTACTTC.

The chain has TRBV10-3 and TRBJ1-2; possibly TRBD1 for D (5 bases). The CDR3 covers 14 residues. Germline lookup yields CDR1 ENHRY and CDR2 SYGVKD. Trimming took 0 bases from V and 3 from J, leaving 8 bases between them. The CDR3 DNA follows: TGTGCCATCAGTGAGTCAAGGGGCGACTATGGCTACACCTTC. It is translated as CAISESRGDYGYTF.

This clone showed up just a few times. This chain links TRBV6-5 with TRBJ1-4, with 10 bases that match TRBD1. Germline trimming cut 6 bases from V and 2 bases from J; bases unmatched to any gene: 0. This CDR3 has 14 residues. Per the germline V gene, CDR1 is MNHEY and CDR2 is SVGAGI. The CDR3 reads CASRDRGTNEKLFF. DNA for the CDR3: TGTGCCAGCAGGGACAGGGGGACTAATGAAAAACTGTTTTTT.

CDR3 nucleotide sequence: TGTGCCAGCCAAACTCTCCCTAGCGGGGGGGCCAAACTCTCCTACAATGAGCAGTTCTTC. This sequence encodes CASQTLPSGGAKLSYNEQFF. The chain combines TRBV28 with TRBJ2-1; 12 nucleotides line up with TRBD2. This CDR3 comprises 20 residues. Germline V CDR1 and CDR2: MDHEN, SYDVKM. The trim removed 8 bases at V and 0 bases at J, leaving 17 bases unmatched. Using reference TRBV28 and TRBJ2-1 for the parts outside the CDR3, the full variable domain is DVKVTQSSRYLVKRTGEKVFLECVQDMDHENMFWYRQDPGLGLRLIYFSYDVKMKEKGDIPEGYSVSREKKERFSLILESASTNQTSMYLCASQTLPSGGAKLSYNEQFFGPGTRLTVL.

This clone was observed a few times. The gene calls are TRBV6-5 and TRBJ1-3; D might be TRBD1 (6 bases). Germline V gene data show CDR1 as MNHEY and CDR2 as SVGAGI. The CDR3 is 14 amino acids. V lost 6 bases and J 4 bases, leaving 13 bases between the germline ends. CDR3 region: CASRSGGGGNTIYF. The CDR3 DNA sequence: TGTGCCAGCAGGTCCGGGGGGGGCGGAAACACCATATATTTT.

The rearrangement uses TRBV2 and TRBJ1-1; weak D call: TRBD1 (6 bases). The germline gives CDR1 SNHLY, CDR2 FYNNEI. The CDR3 totals 14 residues. The V end was cut by 6 bases, the J end by 8 bases, with 19 bases between. The CDR3 bases are TGTGCCAGCAGAAGCTCTTTAGGGGGGGTCGAAGCTTTCTTT. It is translated as CASRSSLGGVEAFF.

The chain combines TRBV6-1 with TRBJ1-2; D possibly corresponds to TRBD1 (6 bases). The V end lost 2 bases, the J end lost 3 bases, and 13 bases lay between the germline ends. Germline V gene sequence: CDR1 MNHNS, CDR2 SASEGT. This CDR3 has 15 residues. The CDR3 region is CASSEIVRGDYGYTF. The DNA for the CDR3 is TGTGCCAGCAGTGAAATCGTCAGGGGCGACTATGGCTACACCTTC.

There are a few counts of this clone. The chain combines TRBV28 with TRBJ1-4, with D possibly being TRBD1 (5 bases). Germline V gene sequence: CDR1 MDHEN, CDR2 SYDVKM. There are 14 residues in the CDR3. V lost 5 bases and J 4 bases, leaving 11 bases between the germline ends. As DNA, the CDR3 is TGTGCCAGCAGTAAGTCAGGGATTAATGAAAAACTGTTTTTT. This codes for CASSKSGINEKLFF.

This chain uses TRBV28 with TRBJ1-1; possibly TRBD1 for D (6 bases). Trimming cost V 6 bases and J 2 bases, with 19 bases left between them. CDR3 size: 16 residues. Germline V gives CDR1 MDHEN, CDR2 SYDVKM. The CDR3 DNA follows: TGTGCCAGCAGCCCTGGGGGGGCAGGGGCTAACACTGAAGCTTTCTTT. Protein: CASSPGGAGANTEAFF. The variable domain in full, with the rest retrieved from reference TRBV28 and TRBJ1-1, is DVKVTQSSRYLVKRTGEKVFLECVQDMDHENMFWYRQDPGLGLRLIYFSYDVKMKEKGDIPEGYSVSREKKERFSLILESASTNQTSMYLCASSPGGAGANTEAFFGQGTRLTVV.

This clone has a handful of counts. V is TRBV2 and J is TRBJ1-1; unclear D gene. Trimming left V 8 bases short and J 2 bases short, with 15 bases between. CDR1 is SNHLY, CDR2 FYNNEI, per germline. This CDR3 region has 14 residues. The CDR3 region is CASSQIGGNTEAFF. CDR3 bases: TGTGCCAGCTCCCAGATCGGCGGAAACACTGAAGCTTTCTTT.

In this sample, this clone turned up a few times. The chain couples TRBV5-6 to TRBJ1-4; TRBD1 matches 9 bases. This CDR3 contains 14 residues. Germline V gene data show CDR1 as SGHDT and CDR2 as YYEEEE. Losses at the gene ends were 3 bases for V and 8 bases for J; bases not matched to a gene: 5. The CDR3 sequence is CASSYRGLREKLFF. The CDR3 region has the DNA TGTGCCAGCAGCTACAGGGGGCTTCGGGAAAAACTGTTTTTT.

The chain employs TRBV9 and TRBJ1-5, with a possible D match to TRBD1 (6 bases). CDR1 is SGDLS and CDR2 is YYNGEE in the germline V gene. The CDR3 is 16 residues long. The V end lost 0 bases, the J end lost 4 bases, and 14 bases lay between the germline ends. The CDR3 nucleotides are TGTGCCAGCAGCGTAGCAGGGCACAGGGTGAATCAGCCCCAGCATTTT. Translation: CASSVAGHRVNQPQHF.

This chain connects TRBV6-5 to TRBJ1-2, with D perhaps matching TRBD1 (5 bases). CDR3 length: 14 amino acids. CDR1 and CDR2 from the germline V gene are MNHEY and SVGAGI. V was shortened by 5 bases and J by 5 bases, with 15 bases between the two germline ends. The CDR3 DNA follows: TGTGCCAGCAGTCGAGGTCAGGGCCGATATGGCTACACCTTC. This codes for CASSRGQGRYGYTF.

The V gene is TRBV28, the J gene TRBJ1-2, with D possibly matching TRBD1 (6 bases). Trimming cost V 7 bases and J 4 bases, with 22 bases left between them. Per germline, CDR1 MDHEN and CDR2 SYDVKM. CDR3 length equals 16 residues. CDR3 sequence reads: CASIPQGLFLIYGYTF. The DNA of the CDR3 is TGTGCCAGCATACCTCAGGGGCTGTTCTTGATCTATGGCTACACCTTC.

The genes are TRBV27 and TRBJ2-7; the match to TRBD2 covers 11 bases. Trimming cost V 5 bases and J 4 bases; bases outside gene matches: 7. The length of the CDR3 is 15 residues. Germline V gives CDR1 MNHEY, CDR2 SMNVEV (reference sequence). The CDR3 nucleotides are TGTGCCAGCAGTACGACTAGCGGGGTTCCGTACGAGCAGTACTTC. Translated: CASSTTSGVPYEQYF.

The gene calls are TRBV19 and TRBJ2-1; 10 positions agree with TRBD1. With V trimmed by 5 bases and J by 6 bases, 1 base remained unmatched. The germline gives CDR1 LNHDA, CDR2 SQIVND (reference sequence). This CDR3 has 13 amino acids. The chain's CDR3 is CASSWTGGNEQFF. CDR3 nucleotide sequence: TGTGCCAGTAGTTGGACAGGGGGCAATGAGCAGTTCTTC.

The chain uses TRBV14 and TRBJ2-7; weak D call: TRBD1 (6 bases). In germline, CDR1 is SGHDN, CDR2 FVKESK. V was shortened by 4 bases and J by 1 base, with 11 bases between the two germline ends. This CDR3 region has 14 residues. The CDR3 bases are TGTGCCAGCAGCCCAACAGGGCTTTCCTACGAGCAGTACTTC. The encoded protein is CASSPTGLSYEQYF.

The chain recombines TRBV30 with TRBJ2-7; D might be TRBD1 (6 bases). Looked up from germline, CDR1 is GTSNPN and CDR2 is SVGIG (reference sequence). V dropped 6 bases and J dropped 2 bases, with 8 bases sitting between them. The CDR3 has 11 amino acids. CDR3 in amino acids: CACDRTYEQYF. The CDR3 DNA is TGTGCCTGTGACAGGACCTACGAGCAGTACTTC.

The V call is TRBV7-2, the J call TRBJ2-3; the D is unclear. CDR3 length: 13 residues. V lost 3 bases to trimming and J lost 6 bases, with 10 bases between them. Germline V gives CDR1 SGHTA, CDR2 FQGNSA. This chain's CDR3 is CASSFAVGDTQYF. Here the CDR3 DNA reads TGTGCCAGCAGCTTCGCGGTTGGTGATACGCAGTATTTT.